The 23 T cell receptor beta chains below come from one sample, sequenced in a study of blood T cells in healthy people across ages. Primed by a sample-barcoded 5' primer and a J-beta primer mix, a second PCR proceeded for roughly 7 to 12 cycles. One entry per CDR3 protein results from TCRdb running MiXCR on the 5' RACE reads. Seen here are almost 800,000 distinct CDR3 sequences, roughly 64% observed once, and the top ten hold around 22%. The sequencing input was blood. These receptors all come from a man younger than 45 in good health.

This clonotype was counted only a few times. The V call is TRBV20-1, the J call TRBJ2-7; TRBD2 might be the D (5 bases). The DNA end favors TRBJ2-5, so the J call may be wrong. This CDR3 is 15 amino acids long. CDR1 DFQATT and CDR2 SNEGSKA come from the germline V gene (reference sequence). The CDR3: CSARGGRPIAETQYF. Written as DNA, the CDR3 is TGCAGTGCTAGAGGCGGGCGGCCAATCGCAGAGACCCAGTACTTC.

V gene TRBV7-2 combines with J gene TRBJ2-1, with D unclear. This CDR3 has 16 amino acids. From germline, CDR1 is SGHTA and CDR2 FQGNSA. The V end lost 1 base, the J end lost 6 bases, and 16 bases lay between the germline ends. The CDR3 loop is CASSLDGLVASNEQFF. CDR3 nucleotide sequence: TGTGCCAGCAGCTTAGATGGCCTGGTGGCCTCCAATGAGCAGTTCTTC.

The CDR3: CASSSGLAGASGEQYF. The CDR3 DNA reads as TGTGCCAGCAGCTCAGGACTAGCGGGAGCCTCCGGCGAGCAGTACTTC. V is TRBV11-3 and J is TRBJ2-4, with TRBD2 matching over 13 bases. The J call may be in error: the DNA end matches TRBJ2-7 better. The V gene's germline CDR1 is SGHNT and CDR2 YENEEA. The CDR3 contains 16 residues.

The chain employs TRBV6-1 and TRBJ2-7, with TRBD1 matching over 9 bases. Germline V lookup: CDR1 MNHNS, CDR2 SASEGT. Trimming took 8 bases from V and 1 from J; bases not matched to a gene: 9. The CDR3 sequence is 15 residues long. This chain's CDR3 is CASELRQGGSYEQYF. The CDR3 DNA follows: TGTGCCAGCGAACTACGACAGGGGGGGTCCTACGAGCAGTACTTC.

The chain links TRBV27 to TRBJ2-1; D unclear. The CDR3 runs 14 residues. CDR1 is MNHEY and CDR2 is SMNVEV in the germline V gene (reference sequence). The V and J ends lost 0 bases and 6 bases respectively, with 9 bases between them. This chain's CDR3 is CASSLSVLANEQFF. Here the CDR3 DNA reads TGTGCCAGCAGTTTATCTGTTTTAGCCAATGAGCAGTTCTTC.

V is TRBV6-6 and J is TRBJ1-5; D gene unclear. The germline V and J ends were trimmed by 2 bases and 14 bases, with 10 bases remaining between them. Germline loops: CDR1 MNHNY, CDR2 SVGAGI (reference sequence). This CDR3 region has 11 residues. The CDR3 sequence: CASSYPGTEHF. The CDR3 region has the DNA TGTGCCAGCAGTTACCCGGGAACTGAGCATTTT.

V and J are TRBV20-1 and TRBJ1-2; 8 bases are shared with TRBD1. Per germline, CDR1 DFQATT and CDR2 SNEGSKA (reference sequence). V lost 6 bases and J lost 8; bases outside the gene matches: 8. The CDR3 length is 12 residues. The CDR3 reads CSARRQGSGYTF. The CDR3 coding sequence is TGCAGTGCCCGACGACAGGGGAGCGGCTACACCTTC.

The CDR3 sequence: CASTFGANPSYEQYF. The CDR3 coding sequence is TGTGCCAGCACCTTCGGAGCGAACCCCTCCTACGAGCAGTACTTC. The V and J genes are TRBV12-3 or TRBV12-4 and TRBJ2-7; D ambiguous. This CDR3 has 15 residues. V was shortened by 7 bases and J by 0 bases, with 16 bases between the two germline ends.

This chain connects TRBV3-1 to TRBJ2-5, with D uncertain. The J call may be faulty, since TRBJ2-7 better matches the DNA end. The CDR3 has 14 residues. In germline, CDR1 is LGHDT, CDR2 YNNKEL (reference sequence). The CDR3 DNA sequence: TGTGCCAGCAGCCAAGGTTCAATTCCCGACGAGCAGTACTTC. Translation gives CASSQGSIPDEQYF.

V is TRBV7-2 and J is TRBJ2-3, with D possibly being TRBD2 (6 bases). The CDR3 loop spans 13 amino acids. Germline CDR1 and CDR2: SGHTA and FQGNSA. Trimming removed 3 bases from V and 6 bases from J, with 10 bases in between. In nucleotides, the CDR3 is TGTGCCAGCAGCTTGCGGAGGGAGGATACGCAGTATTTT. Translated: CASSLRREDTQYF.

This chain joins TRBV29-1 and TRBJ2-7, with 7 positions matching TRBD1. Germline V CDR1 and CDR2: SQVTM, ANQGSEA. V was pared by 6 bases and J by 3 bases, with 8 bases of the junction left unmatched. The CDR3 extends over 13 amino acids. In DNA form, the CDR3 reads TGCAGCGTCCGGGACAGTGAGGACTACGAGCAGTACTTC. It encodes CSVRDSEDYEQYF.

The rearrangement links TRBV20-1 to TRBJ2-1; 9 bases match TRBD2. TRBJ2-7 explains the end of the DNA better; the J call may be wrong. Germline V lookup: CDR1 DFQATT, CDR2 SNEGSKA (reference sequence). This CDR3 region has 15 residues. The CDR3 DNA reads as TGCAGTGCTACCTATCCGAGTAGCGGGAGATTTGAGCAGTACTTC. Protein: CSATYPSSGRFEQYF.

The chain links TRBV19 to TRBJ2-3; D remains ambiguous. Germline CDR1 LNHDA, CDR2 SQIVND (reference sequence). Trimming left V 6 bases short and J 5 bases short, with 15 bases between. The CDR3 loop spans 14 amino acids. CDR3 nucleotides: TGTGCCAGTAGGCCGGTGGGTGATGAAGATACGCAGTATTTT. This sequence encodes CASRPVGDEDTQYF.

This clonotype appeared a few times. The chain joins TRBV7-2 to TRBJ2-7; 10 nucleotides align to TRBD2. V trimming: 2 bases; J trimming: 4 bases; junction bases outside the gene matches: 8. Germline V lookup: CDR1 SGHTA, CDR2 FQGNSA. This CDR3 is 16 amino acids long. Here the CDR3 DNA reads TGTGCCAGCAGCTTAAGCGGGAGGGCCCTCGAGTACGAGCAGTACTTC. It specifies CASSLSGRALEYEQYF.

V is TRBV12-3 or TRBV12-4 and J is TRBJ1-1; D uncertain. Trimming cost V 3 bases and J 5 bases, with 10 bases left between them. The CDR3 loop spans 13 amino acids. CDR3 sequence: CASSLSSGTEAFF. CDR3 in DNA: TGTGCCAGCAGTTTGTCCAGCGGGACTGAAGCTTTCTTT.

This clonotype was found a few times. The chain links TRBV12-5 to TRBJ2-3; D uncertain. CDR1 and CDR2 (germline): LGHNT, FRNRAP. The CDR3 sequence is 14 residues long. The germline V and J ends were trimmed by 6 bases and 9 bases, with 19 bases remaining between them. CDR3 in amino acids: CASGSPLGSGTQYF. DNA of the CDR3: TGTGCTAGTGGCTCCCCCCTGGGCTCGGGCACGCAGTATTTT.

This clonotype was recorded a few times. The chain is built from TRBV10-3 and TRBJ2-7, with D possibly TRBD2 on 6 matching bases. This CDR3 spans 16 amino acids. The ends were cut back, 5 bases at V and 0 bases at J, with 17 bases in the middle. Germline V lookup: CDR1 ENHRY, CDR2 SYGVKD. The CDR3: CAISKAGRENSYEQYF. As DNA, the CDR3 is TGTGCCATCAGTAAAGCGGGCCGGGAGAACTCCTACGAGCAGTACTTC.

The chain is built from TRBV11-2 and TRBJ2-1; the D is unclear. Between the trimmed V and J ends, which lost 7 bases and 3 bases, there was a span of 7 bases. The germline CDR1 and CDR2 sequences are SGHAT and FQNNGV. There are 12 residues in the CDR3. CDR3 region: CASTFLYNEQFF. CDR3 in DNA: TGTGCCAGCACCTTCCTCTACAATGAGCAGTTCTTC.

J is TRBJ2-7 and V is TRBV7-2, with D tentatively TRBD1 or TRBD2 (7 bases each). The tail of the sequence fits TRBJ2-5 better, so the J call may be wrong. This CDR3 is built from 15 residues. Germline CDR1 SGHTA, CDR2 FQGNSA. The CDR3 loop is CASSFQGGGLETQYF. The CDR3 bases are TGTGCCAGCAGCTTTCAGGGAGGGGGCCTGGAGACCCAGTACTTC.

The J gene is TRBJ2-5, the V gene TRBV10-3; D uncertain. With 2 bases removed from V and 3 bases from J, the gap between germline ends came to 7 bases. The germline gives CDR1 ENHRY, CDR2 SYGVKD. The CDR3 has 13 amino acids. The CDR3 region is CAISEHAKETQYF. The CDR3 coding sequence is TGTGCCATCAGTGAGCACGCAAAAGAGACCCAGTACTTC.

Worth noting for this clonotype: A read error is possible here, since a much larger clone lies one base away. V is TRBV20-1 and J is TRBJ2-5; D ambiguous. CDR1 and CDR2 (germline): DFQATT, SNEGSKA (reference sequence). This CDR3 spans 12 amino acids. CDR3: CSAPASKETKYF. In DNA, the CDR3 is TGCAGTGCTCCCGCCAGCAAAGAGACCAAGTACTTC.

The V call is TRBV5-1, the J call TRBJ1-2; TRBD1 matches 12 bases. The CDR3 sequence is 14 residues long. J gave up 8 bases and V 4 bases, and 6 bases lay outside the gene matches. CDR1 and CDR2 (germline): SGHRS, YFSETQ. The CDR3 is CASSGGQGAWGYTF. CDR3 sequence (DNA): TGCGCCAGCAGCGGGGGACAGGGGGCATGGGGCTACACCTTC.

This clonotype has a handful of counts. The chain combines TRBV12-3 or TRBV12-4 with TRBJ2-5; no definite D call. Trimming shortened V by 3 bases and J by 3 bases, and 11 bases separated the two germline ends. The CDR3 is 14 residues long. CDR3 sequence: CASSFWAIKETQYF. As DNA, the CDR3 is TGTGCCAGCAGTTTTTGGGCCATTAAAGAGACCCAGTACTTC.